The 24 T cell receptor beta chains given below trace back to one sample, sequenced in a study of blood T cell repertoires in COVID-19. Sequenced by immunoSEQ multiplex PCR; TCRdb stores in-frame clones only, minus some. The data hold 200,000 or so clones, with approximately 80% observed a single time. Sequenced sample: peripheral blood. These receptors came from a human donor in a cohort sampled during active COVID-19.

This clone was recorded a few times. V usage is TRBV9 and J usage is TRBJ1-2; D is uncertain. The CDR3 runs 12 residues. V was clipped by 3 bases and J by 7 bases, with 10 bases between them. Germline V gene lookup returns CDR1 SGDLS and CDR2 YYNGEE. CDR3 region: CASSGTAAGYTF. The CDR3 nucleotides are TGTGCCAGCAGCGGAACAGCGGCTGGCTACACCTTC.

This clone was recorded a few times. This chain links TRBV7-3 with TRBJ1-1, with D possibly being TRBD1 (6 bases). This CDR3 region has 13 residues. Between the trimmed V and J ends, which lost 5 bases and 7 bases, there was a span of 14 bases. Germline V CDR1 and CDR2: SGHTA, FQGTGA. The CDR3 reads CASSLYREGEAFF. The CDR3 DNA reads as TGTGCCAGCAGCCTCTACAGGGAAGGTGAAGCTTTCTTT.

The CDR3 here is CASSDASGPTDTQYF. For the CDR3, the DNA is TGTGCCAGCAGTGATGCTAGCGGACCGACAGATACGCAGTATTTT. This chain connects TRBV25-1 to TRBJ2-3, with 7 nucleotides matching TRBD2. Germline V gene data show CDR1 as MGHDK and CDR2 as SYGVNS. This CDR3 contains 15 residues. Unmatched junction bases numbered 6, after V lost 3 bases and J lost 3 bases.

The chain has TRBV24-1 and TRBJ2-2; TRBD1 might be the D (5 bases). The germline gives CDR1 KGHDR, CDR2 SFDVKD. The CDR3 is 13 residues long. Deletions cut 4 bases from V and 3 bases from J, with 5 bases between. The CDR3 coding sequence is TGTGCCACCAGTGACAGGGACACCGGGGAGCTGTTTTTT. Protein product: CATSDRDTGELFF.

The CDR3 loop reads CASSPRRGALGYTEAFF. The CDR3 region has the DNA TGTGCCAGCAGCCCTCGGCGGGGGGCGCTAGGGTACACTGAAGCTTTCTTT. The V gene is TRBV7-2, the J gene TRBJ1-1, with TRBD1 as a possible D gene (6 bases). The CDR3 is made up of 17 amino acids. Germline CDR1 reads SGHTA; CDR2 reads FQGNSA. Trimming shortened V by 5 bases and J by 3 bases, and 22 bases separated the two germline ends.

The chain employs TRBV7-9 and TRBJ2-5, with 9 positions matching TRBD2. CDR1 and CDR2 (germline): SEHNR, FQNEAQ (reference sequence). V shed 2 bases and J 5 bases; nucleotides not matched to a gene: 12. This CDR3 contains 17 residues. The CDR3 sequence is CASSLSGGGAAWETQYF. In DNA, the CDR3 is TGTGCCAGCAGCTTATCAGGCGGGGGGGCCGCGTGGGAGACCCAGTACTTC.

DNA for the CDR3: TGTGCCAGCACTCACAGGGCAGGGTCGGGGGAGCTGTTTTTT. It specifies CASTHRAGSGELFF. The V gene is TRBV6-5, the J gene TRBJ2-2; possible D gene TRBD1, 6 bases. The V gene's germline CDR1 is MNHEY and CDR2 SVGAGI. CDR3 size: 14 residues. V gave up 7 bases and J gave up 8 bases, with 17 bases separating them.

The V call is TRBV11-3, the J call TRBJ1-6; unclear D gene. The germline V gene encodes CDR1 SGHNT and CDR2 YENEEA. The V and J ends lost 1 base and 6 bases respectively, with 16 bases between them. CDR3 length: 17 residues. The CDR3 nucleotides read TGTGCCAGCAGCTTAGCTCCCTTTAGCGGAGTTAATTCACCCCTCCACTTT. Protein product: CASSLAPFSGVNSPLHF.

The chain employs TRBV30 and TRBJ2-1; D may be TRBD1 (5 bases). The CDR3 is 14 amino acids. Germline assignment: CDR1 GTSNPN and CDR2 SVGIG (reference sequence). V was cut by 1 base and J by 2 bases, with 9 bases left in between. The CDR3: CAWSEGRPYNEQFF. The CDR3 DNA follows: TGTGCCTGGAGTGAGGGGCGTCCCTACAATGAGCAGTTCTTC.

This clone occurred a few times. The rearrangement uses TRBV5-1 and TRBJ1-1, with 8 positions matching TRBD1. Looked up from germline, CDR1 is SGHRS and CDR2 is YFSETQ. Trimming took 5 bases from V and 2 from J; bases not matched to a gene: 5. This CDR3 comprises 14 residues. As DNA, the CDR3 is TGCGCCAGCAGTCGGACAGGGTCTAACACTGAAGCTTTCTTT. It specifies CASSRTGSNTEAFF. Filled out from reference TRBV5-1 and TRBJ1-1, the complete variable domain reads KAGVTQTPRYLIKTRGQQVTLSCSPISGHRSVSWYQQTPGQGLQFLFEYFSETQRNKGNFPGRFSGRQFSNSRSEMNVSTLELGDSALYLCASSRTGSNTEAFFGQGTRLTVV.

The J gene is TRBJ1-5, the V gene TRBV12-3 or TRBV12-4, with D maybe TRBD1 (5 bases). The CDR3 is 13 residues long. The V gene lost 7 bases and the J gene lost 7 bases, with 14 bases spanning the gap. CDR3 nucleotides: TGTGCCAGCACCATAGGGGTAAAGCAGCCCCAGCATTTT. As protein: CASTIGVKQPQHF.

This clone was seen a handful of times. The rearrangement joins TRBV19 to TRBJ1-4; possible D gene TRBD1, 5 bases. Germline V CDR1 and CDR2: LNHDA, SQIVND (reference sequence). The CDR3 covers 13 residues. The V gene lost 1 base and the J gene lost 8 bases, with 8 bases spanning the gap. CDR3 in amino acids: CASSIAPGEKLFF. For the CDR3, the DNA is TGTGCCAGTAGTATAGCGCCAGGGGAAAAACTGTTTTTT.

The CDR3, as DNA: TGTGCCAGCAGCTTAGAAGGCATAACAGCACCACAATGGAATGAGCAGTTCTTC. Amino acid sequence: CASSLEGITAPQWNEQFF. The genes are TRBV7-2 and TRBJ2-1; D is uncertain. V lost 1 base and J lost 7, with 23 bases in between. This CDR3 spans 18 amino acids. Germline V gene sequence: CDR1 SGHTA, CDR2 FQGNSA.

The chain carries TRBV3-1 (or the pseudogene TRBV3-2) and TRBJ2-2; 11 bases are a match to TRBD1. Per the germline V gene, CDR1 is LGHDT and CDR2 is YNNKEL (reference sequence). V was clipped by 6 bases and J by 4 bases; unmatched bases: 7. The CDR3 sequence is 16 residues long. Written as DNA, the CDR3 is TGTGCCAGCAGTTGGACAGGGGGCGTAGGCACCGGGGAGCTGTTTTTT. Protein product: CASSWTGGVGTGELFF.

The chain recombines TRBV30 with TRBJ1-4; D unresolved. The CDR3 runs to 13 residues. Germline assignment: CDR1 GTSNPN and CDR2 SVGIG (reference sequence). V gave up 5 bases and J gave up 5 bases, with 12 bases separating them. Here the CDR3 DNA reads TGTGCCTGGGCAGATGGGCTAAATGAAAAACTGTTTTTT. Translation: CAWADGLNEKLFF.

The V gene is TRBV5-1, the J gene TRBJ2-1, with D perhaps matching TRBD1 (5 bases). CDR1 SGHRS and CDR2 YFSETQ come from the germline V gene. This CDR3 spans 14 amino acids. V lost 0 bases, J lost 4 bases, and 8 bases lay in between. CDR3 sequence reads: CASSLEGLYNEQFF. CDR3 DNA sequence: TGCGCCAGCAGCTTGGAGGGGCTATACAATGAGCAGTTCTTC.

The V call is TRBV20-1, the J call TRBJ1-1, with D uncertain. CDR3 length: 11 amino acids. Between the trimmed V and J ends, which lost 5 bases and 1 base, there was a span of 5 bases. CDR1 DFQATT and CDR2 SNEGSKA come from the germline V gene (reference sequence). CDR3 bases: TGCAGTGCTCCATCGAACACTGAAGCTTTCTTT. This encodes CSAPSNTEAFF.

The chain is built from TRBV5-1 and TRBJ1-4; D is possibly TRBD1 (5 bases). CDR3 length: 12 amino acids. Deletions cut 2 bases from V and 15 bases from J, with 14 bases between. CDR1 is SGHRS, CDR2 YFSETQ, per germline. The CDR3 sequence is CASSFSQGDLFF. As DNA, the CDR3 is TGCGCCAGCAGCTTCTCGCAGGGTGATTTGTTTTTT.

The rearrangement links TRBV28 to TRBJ2-3, with TRBD2 identical over 7 bases. The germline CDR1 and CDR2 sequences are MDHEN and SYDVKM. This CDR3 is built from 15 residues. Trimming at V came to 8 bases and at J to 5 bases, leaving 13 bases not matched to a gene. The CDR3 nucleotides read TGTGCCAGCTGGCGGGGGAGAGGGAGGGGAGATACGCAGTATTTT. Translated, it gives CASWRGRGRGDTQYF.

The rearrangement links TRBV5-1 to TRBJ2-1, with a tentative D call TRBD1 (6 bases). From germline, CDR1 is SGHRS and CDR2 YFSETQ. Trimming removed 4 bases at V and 6 bases at J, with 20 bases between. The length of the CDR3 is 16 residues. The CDR3 sequence is CASSILKTGLGNEQFF. CDR3 DNA: TGCGCCAGCAGCATACTTAAGACAGGCTTGGGCAATGAGCAGTTCTTC.

The chain joins TRBV2 to TRBJ1-4; the D gene is possibly TRBD1 (6 bases). With 6 bases removed from V and 4 bases from J, the gap between germline ends came to 12 bases. This CDR3 spans 14 amino acids. Germline CDR1 SNHLY, CDR2 FYNNEI. CDR3 protein: CASSVDRNNEKLFF. DNA for the CDR3: TGTGCCAGCAGCGTAGACAGGAATAATGAAAAACTGTTTTTT.

The chain carries TRBV5-1 and TRBJ2-7; weak D call: TRBD2 (6 bases). Germline loops: CDR1 SGHRS, CDR2 YFSETQ. This CDR3 is 12 amino acids long. V was clipped by 4 bases and J by 5 bases, with 10 bases between them. The CDR3 spells CASSRGIDEQYF. In DNA form, the CDR3 reads TGCGCCAGCAGCCGGGGGATCGACGAGCAGTACTTC.

This clone was observed a handful of times. V is TRBV5-4 and J is TRBJ1-1; D may be TRBD1 (6 bases). V was pared by 2 bases and J by 1 base, with 6 bases between. This CDR3 contains 13 residues. The V gene's germline CDR1 is SGHNT and CDR2 YYREEE (reference sequence). CDR3 DNA sequence: TGTGCCAGCAGCTTACAGGGGAACACTGAAGCTTTCTTT. It codes for CASSLQGNTEAFF.

The chain recombines TRBV14 with TRBJ2-1; a possible D gene is TRBD2 (5 bases). The length of the CDR3 is 16 residues. Germline CDR1 and CDR2: SGHDN and FVKESK. V was cut by 4 bases and J by 1 base, with 14 bases left in between. CDR3 in amino acids: CASSRILGLSYNEQFF. The CDR3 coding sequence is TGTGCCAGCAGCCGTATACTAGGGCTATCCTACAATGAGCAGTTCTTC.